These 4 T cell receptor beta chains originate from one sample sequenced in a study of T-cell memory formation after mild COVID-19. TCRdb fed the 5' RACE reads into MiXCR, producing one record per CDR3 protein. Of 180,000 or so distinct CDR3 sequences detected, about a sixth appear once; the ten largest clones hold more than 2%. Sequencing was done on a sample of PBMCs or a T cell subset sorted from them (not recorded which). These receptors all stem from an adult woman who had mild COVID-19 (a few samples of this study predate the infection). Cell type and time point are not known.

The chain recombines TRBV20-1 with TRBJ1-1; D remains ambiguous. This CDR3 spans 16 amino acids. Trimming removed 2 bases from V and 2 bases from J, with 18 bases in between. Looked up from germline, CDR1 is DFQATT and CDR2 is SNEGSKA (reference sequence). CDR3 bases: TGCAGTGCTAGACCCCGGAACAAGGCCCAAAACACTGAAGCTTTCTTT. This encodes CSARPRNKAQNTEAFF.

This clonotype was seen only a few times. CDR3 amino acids: CASSWGQGGYEQYF. In DNA form, the CDR3 reads TGTGCCAGCAGCTGGGGACAGGGAGGCTACGAGCAGTACTTC. V usage is TRBV7-9 and J usage is TRBJ2-7; 9 nucleotides match TRBD1. V gave up 4 bases and J gave up 3 bases; unmatched junction bases: 4. This CDR3 is built from 14 residues. Germline CDR1 reads SEHNR; CDR2 reads FQNEAQ (reference sequence).

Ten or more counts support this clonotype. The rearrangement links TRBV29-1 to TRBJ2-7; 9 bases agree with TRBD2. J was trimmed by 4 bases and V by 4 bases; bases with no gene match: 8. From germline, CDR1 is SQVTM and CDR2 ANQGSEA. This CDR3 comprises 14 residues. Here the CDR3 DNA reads TGCAGCGTTGCGGCTGCGGGAGGGCCGTACGAGCAGTACTTC. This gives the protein CSVAAAGGPYEQYF.

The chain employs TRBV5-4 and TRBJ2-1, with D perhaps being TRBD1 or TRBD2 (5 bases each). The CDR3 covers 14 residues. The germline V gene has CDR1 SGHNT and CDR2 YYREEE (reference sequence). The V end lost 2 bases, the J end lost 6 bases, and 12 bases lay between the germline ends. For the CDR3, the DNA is TGTGCCAGCAGCTTCCCCCGGGACGTCAATGAGCAGTTCTTC. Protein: CASSFPRDVNEQFF.